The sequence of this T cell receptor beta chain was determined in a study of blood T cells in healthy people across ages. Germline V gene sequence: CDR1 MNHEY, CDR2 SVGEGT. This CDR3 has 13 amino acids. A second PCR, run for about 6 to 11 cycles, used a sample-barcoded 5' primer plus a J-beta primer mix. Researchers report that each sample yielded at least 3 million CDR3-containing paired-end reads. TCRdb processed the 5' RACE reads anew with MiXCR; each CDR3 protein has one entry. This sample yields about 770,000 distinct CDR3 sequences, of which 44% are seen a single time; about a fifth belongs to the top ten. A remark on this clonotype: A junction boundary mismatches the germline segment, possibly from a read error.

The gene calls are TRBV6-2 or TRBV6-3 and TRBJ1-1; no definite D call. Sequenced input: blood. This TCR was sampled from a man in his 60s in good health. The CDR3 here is CASSDSTLGEAFF. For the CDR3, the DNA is TGTGCCAGCAGTGACTCGACGCTCGGGGAAGCTTTCTTT.